A selection of T cell receptor beta chains follows, all from one sample in a study of radiation and T cells in renal cell carcinoma. The table came from immunoSEQ multiplex PCR; TCRdb's copy has only in-frame clones and leaves some out. The repertoire consists of roughly 86,000 clones, with around 81% occurring once and the leading ten covering approximately 8.8%. The material sequenced was blood, taken from a patient whose treatment included radiotherapy and nephrectomy. The receptors were sampled from a man between 50 and 59 years old with renal cell carcinoma. Each CDR3 is given with its conserved first and last residue. Fields, in order: D gene, clone size, J gene, V gene, CDR3 DNA, CDR3 protein. The D gene is left open where the match is weak. Some rows mark clone size as missing; the rest say once, few, many or name a class of expanded clone.

d_gene: TRBD1; abundance: .; j_gene: TRBJ2-7; v_gene: TRBV28; CDR3nt: TGTGCCAGTACGGGACAGGGGGTGTACGAGCAGTACTTC; CDR3aa: CASTGQGVYEQYF
d_gene: .; abundance: .; j_gene: TRBJ2-6; v_gene: TRBV4-2; CDR3nt: TGTGCCAGCAGCCAACTACAGGGTTCCGGGGCCAACGTCCTGACTTTC; CDR3aa: CASSQLQGSGANVLTF
d_gene: TRBD1; abundance: .; j_gene: TRBJ1-2; v_gene: TRBV6-1; CDR3nt: TGTGCCAGCAGGACGACAGGGGAAGAAGGCTACACCTTC; CDR3aa: CASRTTGEEGYTF
d_gene: .; abundance: .; j_gene: TRBJ1-1; v_gene: TRBV5-1; CDR3nt: TGCGCCAGCAGCTTGGCAACGAGTGTTAACACTGAAGCTTTCTTT; CDR3aa: CASSLATSVNTEAFF
d_gene: .; abundance: once; j_gene: TRBJ2-2; v_gene: TRBV10-2; CDR3nt: TGCGCCAGCACTTTAGGGACTGCGAACACCGGGGAGCTGTTTTTT; CDR3aa: CASTLGTANTGELFF
d_gene: .; abundance: .; j_gene: TRBJ1-4; v_gene: TRBV25-1; CDR3nt: TGTGCCAGCAGTGTCGGGGGGGCGCGCCTTGAAAAACTGTTTTTT; CDR3aa: CASSVGGARLEKLFF
d_gene: TRBD1; abundance: few; j_gene: TRBJ1-1; v_gene: TRBV2; CDR3nt: TGTGCCAGCAGCCGACAGGGCTACCTATCTGAAGCTTTCTTT; CDR3aa: CASSRQGYLSEAFF
d_gene: TRBD1; abundance: once; j_gene: TRBJ2-7; v_gene: TRBV7-7; CDR3nt: TGTGCTAGCAGCTTAGGACAGGACTCCTACGAGCAGTACTTC; CDR3aa: CASSLGQDSYEQYF
d_gene: .; abundance: .; j_gene: TRBJ2-5; v_gene: TRBV10-3; CDR3nt: TGTGCCACCGGGGTACAGCAAGAGACCCAGTACTTC; CDR3aa: CATGVQQETQYF
d_gene: .; abundance: .; j_gene: TRBJ2-3; v_gene: TRBV7-9; CDR3nt: TGTGCCAGCAGCTACTCGATAGAGGATACGCAGTATTTT; CDR3aa: CASSYSIEDTQYF
d_gene: .; abundance: .; j_gene: TRBJ2-5; v_gene: TRBV5-1; CDR3nt: TGCGCCAGCAGCTTGGCAGAGCAAGAGACCCAGTACTTC; CDR3aa: CASSLAEQETQYF
d_gene: .; abundance: .; j_gene: TRBJ1-6; v_gene: TRBV19; CDR3nt: TGTGCCAGTAGGGAAAACAGGATTTCACCCCTCCACTTT; CDR3aa: CASRENRISPLHF
d_gene: TRBD2; abundance: .; j_gene: TRBJ2-7; v_gene: TRBV5-1; CDR3nt: TGCGCCAGCAGCTTGGGGACTAGCGGGGGCTACGAGCAGTACTTC; CDR3aa: CASSLGTSGGYEQYF
d_gene: .; abundance: .; j_gene: TRBJ2-5; v_gene: TRBV6-5; CDR3nt: TGTGCCAGCAGTTACGGGGGCTATGAGACCCAGTACTTC; CDR3aa: CASSYGGYETQYF
d_gene: TRBD1; abundance: .; j_gene: TRBJ2-7; v_gene: TRBV30; CDR3nt: TGTGCCTGGAGTCCCGGGACAGCAACCTACGAGCAGTACTTC; CDR3aa: CAWSPGTATYEQYF